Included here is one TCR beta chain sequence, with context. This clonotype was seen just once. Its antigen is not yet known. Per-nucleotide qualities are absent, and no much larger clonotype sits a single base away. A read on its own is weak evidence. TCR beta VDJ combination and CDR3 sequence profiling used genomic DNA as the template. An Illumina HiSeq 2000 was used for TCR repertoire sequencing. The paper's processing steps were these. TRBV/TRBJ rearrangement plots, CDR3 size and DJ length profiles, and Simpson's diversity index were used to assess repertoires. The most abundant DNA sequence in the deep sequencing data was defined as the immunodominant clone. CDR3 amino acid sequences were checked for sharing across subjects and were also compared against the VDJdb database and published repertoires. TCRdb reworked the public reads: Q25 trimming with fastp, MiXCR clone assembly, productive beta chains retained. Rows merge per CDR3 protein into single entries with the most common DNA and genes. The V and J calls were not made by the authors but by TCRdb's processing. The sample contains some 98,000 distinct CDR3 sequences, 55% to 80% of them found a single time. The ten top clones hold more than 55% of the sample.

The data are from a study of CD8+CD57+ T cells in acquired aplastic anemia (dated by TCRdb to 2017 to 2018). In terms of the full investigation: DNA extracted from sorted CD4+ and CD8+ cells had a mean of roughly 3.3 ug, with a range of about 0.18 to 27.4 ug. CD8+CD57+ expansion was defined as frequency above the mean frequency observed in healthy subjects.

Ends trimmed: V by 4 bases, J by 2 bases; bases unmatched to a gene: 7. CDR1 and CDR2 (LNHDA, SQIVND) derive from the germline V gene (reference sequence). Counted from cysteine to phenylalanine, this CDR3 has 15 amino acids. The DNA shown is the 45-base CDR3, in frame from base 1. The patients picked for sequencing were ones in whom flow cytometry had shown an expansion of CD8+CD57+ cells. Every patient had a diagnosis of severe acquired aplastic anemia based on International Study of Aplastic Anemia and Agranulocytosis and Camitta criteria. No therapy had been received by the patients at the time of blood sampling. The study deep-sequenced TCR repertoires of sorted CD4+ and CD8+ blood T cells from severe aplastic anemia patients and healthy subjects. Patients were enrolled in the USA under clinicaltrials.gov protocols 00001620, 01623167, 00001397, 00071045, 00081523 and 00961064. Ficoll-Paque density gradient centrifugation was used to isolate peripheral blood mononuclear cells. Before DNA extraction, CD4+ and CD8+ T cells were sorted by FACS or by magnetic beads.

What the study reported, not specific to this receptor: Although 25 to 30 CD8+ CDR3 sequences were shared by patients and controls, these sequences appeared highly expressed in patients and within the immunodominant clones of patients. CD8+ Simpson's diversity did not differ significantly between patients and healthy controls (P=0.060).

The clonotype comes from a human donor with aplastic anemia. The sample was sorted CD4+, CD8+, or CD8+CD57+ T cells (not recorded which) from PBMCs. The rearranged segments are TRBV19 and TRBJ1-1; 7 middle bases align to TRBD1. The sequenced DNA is TGTGCCAGTAGTACACGGGGACAGACTAACACTGAAGCTTTCTTT. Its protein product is CASSTRGQTNTEAFF.